This paragraph reports one T cell receptor beta chain. The data stem from a study of blood T cell repertoires in COVID-19. The CDR3 loop spans 14 amino acids. The V gene end was trimmed by 9 bases and the J gene end by 3 bases; junction bases not matched to a gene: 8. Germline CDR1 is WSHSY and CDR2 is SAAADI. Data came from immunoSEQ multiplex PCR; TCRdb stores just in-frame clones and leaves some out. The data show hundreds of thousands of clones, with around 86% seen just once and about 1.5% held by the top ten. The receptor was derived from a woman under 40 with active or convalescent COVID-19. The chain links TRBV10-2 to TRBJ2-1, with 7 bases identical to TRBD2. Sequencing used peripheral blood. CDR3 in DNA: TGCGCCAGTATGCTAGCGGCCCTCTACAATGAGCAGTTCTTC. It is translated as CASMLAALYNEQFF.